Detailed here is one T cell receptor beta chain. The antigen it binds to is not known. No clone much larger than this one lies a single base away; base qualities are absent. V is shortened by 3 bases, J by 3 bases, and the region joining them spans 6 bases. Including the terminal cysteine and phenylalanine, the CDR3 comprises 12 residues. Just the 36-base CDR3 DNA is kept, in frame starting at base 1. Each collaborating institution followed its own protocols to collect whole blood in K2EDTA tubes. For TCRbeta analysis, collaborator samples were shipped as frozen whole blood, as isolated PBMCs, or as DNA extracted from either sample type. The data derive from a study of blood T cell repertoires in COVID-19 (dated by TCRdb to 2019 to 2021). Background for the entire study: Collaborator samples came from the United States, Italy and Spain and covered acute and convalescent phases of COVID-19. The material from the prospective study consisted of cDNA or gDNA derived from T cells, B-cell-depleted T cells, or PBMCs. The dataset comprised deeply sampled blood TCRbeta repertoires from subjects exposed to, actively infected with, or recovered from COVID-19. The repertoires were made available in a free public database intended to serve as a resource for research on the immune response to SARS-CoV-2. The samples were drawn from two sources: the first 160 participants of the ongoing ImmuneRACE study, and about 1,300 subjects contributed by 6 global collaborators. Sample metadata almost always included a de-identified subject ID, COVID-19 status, age in years and sex. Where available, HLA class I and class II types were obtained from metadata supplied by the sample provider rather than from assay-based typing.

The immunoSEQ Assay, a bias-controlled multiplex PCR, was used to amplify TCRbeta CDR3 regions from genomic DNA. Concerning the study's data processing: The number of nucleated cells in each sample was estimated from the amplification of reference gene primers within the assay. To quantify the absolute abundance of each unique TCRbeta CDR3 rearrangement, sequence reads were collapsed and filtered. For each sample, productive Simpson clonality was calculated as the square root of Simpson's diversity index over productive rearrangements. In TCRdb, the immuneACCESS table is reduced to in-frame sequences with V and J assigned. These tables do not hold every clone; where another copy was compared, an unresolved V gene accounts for under half, and the others remain unexplained. From that table come the V and J calls and clone size; the DNA was used to work out D and trimming. The sample table shows more than 250,000 clones, and 86% are seen once. Around 1.5% of the sample belongs to the ten largest clones.

The full study reports these points: Clinical and demographic metadata were provided uncurated, with the amount varying by source and participant.

In this chain, TRBV12-3 or TRBV12-4 is recombined with TRBJ2-7; there is no confident call for the D gene. Specimen: peripheral blood. The source of this sequence is a woman between 50 and 59 years old with acute or convalescent COVID-19. The bases are TGTGCCAGCAGTTTGTACAACTACGAGCAGTACTTC. It is translated as CASSLYNYEQYF.